These 32 T cell receptor beta chains share one sample of origin, sequenced in a study of blood T cell repertoires in COVID-19. The data were produced by immunoSEQ multiplex PCR, yet TCRdb's version contains in-frame clones alone and is incomplete. Of around 430,000 clones detected, more than 70% appear once; the ten largest clones hold 10% to 15%. Sample: peripheral blood. Receptors originate from a woman between 50 and 59 years old with COVID-19, enrolled during active disease.

This chain joins TRBV2 and TRBJ2-5; D is perhaps TRBD2 (5 bases). Germline V gene data show CDR1 as SNHLY and CDR2 as FYNNEI. V was clipped by 3 bases and J by 4 bases, with 9 bases between them. The CDR3 has 13 residues. In DNA form, the CDR3 reads TGTGCCAGCAGTGAGGTTAGCGTAGAGACCCAGTACTTC. Translated, it gives CASSEVSVETQYF.

CDR3 DNA sequence: TGTGCCAGCAGCCTTCTAACCGGGGAGCTGTTTTTT. This gives the protein CASSLLTGELFF. This rearrangement joins TRBV5-4 to TRBJ2-2; no firm D call. V was cut by 4 bases and J by 5 bases, with 6 bases left in between. Per germline, CDR1 SGHNT and CDR2 YYREEE (reference sequence). The CDR3 contains 12 residues.

The chain joins TRBV7-9 to TRBJ1-2; D is possibly TRBD1 (6 bases). Trimming pared 5 bases from V and 7 bases from J, leaving 20 bases between. The germline V gene has CDR1 SEHNR and CDR2 FQNEAQ (reference sequence). The CDR3 spans 15 residues. The CDR3 DNA is TGTGCCAGCAGCCCCCTGCGCAGGGGCGTCAGTGGCTACACCTTC. Translation gives CASSPLRRGVSGYTF.

DNA of the CDR3: TGCGCCAGCAGCTTGTCTGGTCTATCCTTGAACACTGAAGCTTTCTTT. Translated: CASSLSGLSLNTEAFF. This rearrangement joins TRBV5-1 to TRBJ1-1; D ambiguous. The CDR3 has 16 amino acids. The germline V and J ends were trimmed by 1 base and 0 bases, with 13 bases remaining between them. The germline gives CDR1 SGHRS, CDR2 YFSETQ.

The chain recombines TRBV9 with TRBJ1-3; 7 bases align to TRBD1. Germline V gene sequence: CDR1 SGDLS, CDR2 YYNGEE. The CDR3 runs to 16 residues. Trimming at V came to 3 bases and at J to 0 bases, leaving 6 bases not matched to a gene. CDR3: CASSARDRLSGNTIYF. The CDR3 DNA reads TGTGCCAGCAGCGCGAGGGACAGACTCTCTGGAAACACCATATATTTT.

J is TRBJ1-5 and V is TRBV7-2, with TRBD1 matching over 7 bases. From germline, CDR1 is SGHTA and CDR2 FQGNSA. CDR3 length equals 14 residues. Trimming cost V 7 bases and J 0 bases; bases outside gene matches: 3. The CDR3: CASKNRGSNQPQHF. CDR3 bases: TGTGCCAGCAAGAACAGGGGTAGCAATCAGCCCCAGCATTTT.

The chain uses TRBV6-5 and TRBJ1-1; D gene unclear. V was shortened by 6 bases and J by 0 bases, with 11 bases between the two germline ends. The CDR3 is made up of 14 amino acids. The germline V gene encodes CDR1 MNHEY and CDR2 SVGAGI. CDR3 region: CASSPIQVNTEAFF. The CDR3 DNA reads TGTGCCAGCAGCCCAATCCAGGTGAACACTGAAGCTTTCTTT.

V and J are TRBV5-8 and TRBJ2-7; 8 nucleotides align to TRBD1. CDR1 is SGHTS and CDR2 is YDEGEE in the germline V gene. This CDR3 has 16 residues. J was trimmed by 6 bases and V by 1 base; bases with no gene match: 12. This CDR3 reads CASSLRKTGVQSEQYF. CDR3 coding DNA: TGTGCCAGCAGCTTGAGGAAGACAGGGGTTCAGAGCGAGCAGTACTTC.

The chain carries TRBV5-4 and TRBJ1-2, with 9 nucleotides matching TRBD1. The CDR3 length is 15 residues. CDR1 is SGHNT and CDR2 is YYREEE in the germline V gene (reference sequence). J was trimmed by 4 bases and V by 5 bases; bases with no gene match: 9. The CDR3 nucleotides read TGTGCCAGCAGTCCCCGGACAGGGGACAGCTATGGCTACACCTTC. Protein product: CASSPRTGDSYGYTF. The variable domain in full, with the rest retrieved from reference TRBV5-4 and TRBJ1-2, is ETGVTQSPTHLIKTRGQQVTLRCSSQSGHNTVSWYQQALGQGPQFIFQYYREEENGRGNFPPRFSGLQFPNYSSELNVNALELDDSALYLCASSPRTGDSYGYTFGSGTRLTVV.

J is TRBJ2-7 and V is TRBV6-2 or TRBV6-3; D unresolved. CDR1 and CDR2 (germline): MNHEY, SVGEGT. The CDR3 extends over 12 amino acids. The V gene lost 5 bases and the J gene lost 9 bases, with 14 bases spanning the gap. For the CDR3, the DNA is TGTGCCAGCAGTGCCCCCTACGTTGGGCAGTACTTC. Its translation is CASSAPYVGQYF.

V gene TRBV21-1 combines with J gene TRBJ2-5; whether TRBD1, the table's D call, matches the DNA was not checked. TRBV21-1 is listed as a pseudogene. There are 16 residues in the CDR3. CDR3 loop: CASSKGDRGCRETQYF. For the CDR3, the DNA is TGTGCCAGCAGCAAAGGGGACAGGGGGTGTCGGGAGACCCAGTACTTC.

This clone appeared once. V usage is TRBV28 and J usage is TRBJ1-3; D possibly corresponds to TRBD1 (5 bases). The V gene's germline CDR1 is MDHEN and CDR2 SYDVKM. The CDR3 length is 15 residues. V gave up 8 bases and J gave up 0 bases, with 14 bases separating them. CDR3 DNA: TGTGCCAGCTCACAACAGGACGTCTCTGGAAACACCATATATTTT. It specifies CASSQQDVSGNTIYF. Full variable domain (missing parts from reference TRBV28 and TRBJ1-3): DVKVTQSSRYLVKRTGEKVFLECVQDMDHENMFWYRQDPGLGLRLIYFSYDVKMKEKGDIPEGYSVSREKKERFSLILESASTNQTSMYLCASSQQDVSGNTIYFGEGSWLTVV.

The chain uses TRBV9 and TRBJ1-2; possible D gene TRBD1, 5 bases. V was trimmed by 0 bases and J by 8 bases, leaving 23 bases between them. The CDR3 contains 17 residues. CDR1 is SGDLS, CDR2 YYNGEE, per germline. The CDR3 protein is CASSVADSGSAMRGYTF. DNA for the CDR3: TGTGCCAGCAGCGTAGCTGACAGTGGGTCCGCTATGCGCGGCTACACCTTC.

The rearrangement joins TRBV9 to TRBJ1-1, with 7 positions matching TRBD1. The ends lost 3 bases at V and 0 bases at J; junction bases unmatched: 5. CDR3 size: 15 residues. The germline V gene has CDR1 SGDLS and CDR2 YYNGEE. CDR3 loop: CASSAETGVNTEAFF. CDR3 sequence (DNA): TGTGCCAGCAGCGCGGAAACAGGGGTGAACACTGAAGCTTTCTTT. Full variable domain (rest looked up from reference TRBV9 and TRBJ1-1): DSGVTQTPKHLITATGQRVTLRCSPRSGDLSVYWYQQSLDQGLQFLIQYYNGEERAKGNILERFSAQQFPDLHSELNLSSLELGDSALYFCASSAETGVNTEAFFGQGTRLTVV.

The chain couples TRBV30 to TRBJ1-1; 7 nucleotides agree with TRBD1. This CDR3 comprises 17 residues. V lost 1 base to trimming and J lost 1 base; unmatched junction nucleotides: 12. The germline CDR1 and CDR2 sequences are GTSNPN and SVGIG (reference sequence). CDR3 protein: CAWSGIGQGGKNTEAFF. In nucleotides, the CDR3 is TGTGCCTGGAGTGGGATAGGGCAGGGGGGAAAGAACACTGAAGCTTTCTTT.

V gene TRBV11-2 combines with J gene TRBJ1-1, with unresolved D. CDR1 SGHAT and CDR2 FQNNGV come from the germline V gene. The CDR3 length is 15 residues. Deletions cut 3 bases from V and 2 bases from J, with 13 bases between. This chain's CDR3 is CASSLSTRINTEAFF. The DNA for the CDR3 is TGTGCCAGCAGCTTGTCCACCAGGATAAACACTGAAGCTTTCTTT.

The V call is TRBV5-1, the J call TRBJ2-7; 10 nucleotides line up with TRBD1. Trimming cost V 0 bases and J 0 bases; bases outside gene matches: 3. The V gene's germline CDR1 is SGHRS and CDR2 YFSETQ. The CDR3 totals 16 residues. DNA of the CDR3: TGCGCCAGCAGCTTGGTAAGGACAGGGGGCTCCTACGAGCAGTACTTC. It encodes CASSLVRTGGSYEQYF. Based on the CDR3 plus reference TRBV5-1 and TRBJ2-7, the full variable domain is KAGVTQTPRYLIKTRGQQVTLSCSPISGHRSVSWYQQTPGQGLQFLFEYFSETQRNKGNFPGRFSGRQFSNSRSEMNVSTLELGDSALYLCASSLVRTGGSYEQYFGPGTRLTVT.

The chain employs TRBV7-6 and TRBJ2-7; 9 bases fit TRBD1. Germline trimming cut 1 base from V and 4 bases from J; bases unmatched to any gene: 8. The CDR3 extends over 16 amino acids. Germline V CDR1 and CDR2: SGHVS, FNYEAQ. In nucleotides, the CDR3 is TGTGCCAGCAGCTTAGGCGGGACAGGGATAGGGTACGAGCAGTACTTC. This translates into CASSLGGTGIGYEQYF.

The chain is built from TRBV5-1 and TRBJ2-7, with 9 positions matching TRBD2. V was clipped by 4 bases and J by 2 bases; unmatched bases: 13. The CDR3 runs 17 residues. Germline CDR1 SGHRS, CDR2 YFSETQ. The CDR3 region is CASSHQGPGGGAYEQYF. CDR3 coding DNA: TGCGCCAGCAGCCACCAGGGCCCTGGCGGGGGGGCCTACGAGCAGTACTTC.

This chain joins TRBV11-2 and TRBJ2-7, with 7 bases matching TRBD1. The germline CDR1 and CDR2 sequences are SGHAT and FQNNGV. This CDR3 has 13 residues. V was pared by 5 bases and J by 4 bases, with 5 bases of the junction left unmatched. DNA of the CDR3: TGTGCCAGCAGCCGACGGGACAGTTACGAGCAGTACTTC. As protein: CASSRRDSYEQYF.

The chain carries TRBV5-5 and TRBJ1-1; D possibly corresponds to TRBD1 (5 bases). V lost 2 bases and J 1 base, leaving 12 bases between the germline ends. In germline, CDR1 is SGHKS, CDR2 YYEKEE (reference sequence). This CDR3 comprises 15 residues. CDR3 residues: CASSFNGGGNTEAFF. The CDR3 region has the DNA TGTGCCAGCAGCTTTAACGGGGGTGGGAACACTGAAGCTTTCTTT. Supplemented by reference TRBV5-5 and TRBJ1-1, the full variable domain reads DAGVTQSPTHLIKTRGQQVTLRCSPISGHKSVSWYQQVLGQGPQFIFQYYEKEERGRGNFPDRFSARQFPNYSSELNVNALLLGDSALYLCASSFNGGGNTEAFFGQGTRLTVV.

The V call is TRBV30, the J call TRBJ1-4; D might be TRBD1 (5 bases). Germline CDR1 reads GTSNPN; CDR2 reads SVGIG (reference sequence). V lost 8 bases, J lost 5 bases, and 18 bases lay in between. This CDR3 region has 14 residues. The CDR3 DNA follows: TGTGCCGGAGGGGAGAGGGAGGGGAATGAAAAACTGTTTTTT. This translates into CAGGEREGNEKLFF.

In its sample, this clone was seen a few times. The chain has TRBV19 and TRBJ2-7; D perhaps matches TRBD2 (5 bases). Germline V gene lookup returns CDR1 LNHDA and CDR2 SQIVND (reference sequence). The V end was cut by 6 bases, the J end by 6 bases, with 18 bases between. This CDR3 has 14 amino acids. DNA of the CDR3: TGTGCCAGTAGCACGGGGAACCAGAGAGGCGAGCAGTACTTC. Protein product: CASSTGNQRGEQYF.

V gene TRBV6-5 combines with J gene TRBJ1-2, with D possibly being TRBD1 (5 bases). Germline values: CDR1 MNHEY, CDR2 SVGAGI. The CDR3 extends over 12 amino acids. Trimming shortened V by 6 bases and J by 3 bases, and 8 bases separated the two germline ends. The CDR3 sequence is CASSSGDYGYTF. CDR3 bases: TGTGCCAGCAGCTCGGGGGACTATGGCTACACCTTC.

Worth noting for this clone: The identical CDR3 is also encoded by other nucleotide sequences in the sample. The CDR3 spells CASSYSGLAGETQYF. The CDR3 DNA sequence: TGTGCCAGCAGTTACTCGGGACTAGCGGGGGAGACCCAGTACTTC. This rearrangement joins TRBV6-5 to TRBJ2-5; TRBD2 agrees at 13 bases. The length of the CDR3 is 15 residues. Germline V gives CDR1 MNHEY, CDR2 SVGAGI. V was clipped by 0 bases and J by 5 bases; unmatched bases: 0.

This chain uses TRBV28 with TRBJ2-1, with D tentatively TRBD2 (7 bases). V was pared by 6 bases and J by 7 bases, with 22 bases between. The CDR3 extends over 16 amino acids. Per germline, CDR1 MDHEN and CDR2 SYDVKM. The CDR3 region has the DNA TGTGCCAGCAGCATCGGCGCGGGGGCAATTAAAAATGAGCAGTTCTTC. Its protein product is CASSIGAGAIKNEQFF.

This rearrangement joins TRBV5-1 to TRBJ2-1; 8 bases are a match to TRBD2. The V gene's germline CDR1 is SGHRS and CDR2 YFSETQ. The CDR3 has 16 residues. Trimming took 4 bases from V and 0 from J; bases not matched to a gene: 6. The CDR3 coding sequence is TGCGCCAGCAGCCCCGGGGGGGCCGTCTCCTACAATGAGCAGTTCTTC. It translates to CASSPGGAVSYNEQFF.

The V gene is TRBV9, the J gene TRBJ1-1; D unresolved. V shed 6 bases and J shed 2 bases, with 17 bases lying between them. Germline CDR1 reads SGDLS; CDR2 reads YYNGEE. The CDR3 contains 15 residues. CDR3: CASNWLTEPNTEAFF. CDR3 sequence (DNA): TGTGCCAGCAATTGGTTAACAGAACCAAACACTGAAGCTTTCTTT. The complete variable domain, with remaining parts taken from reference TRBV9 and TRBJ1-1, reads DSGVTQTPKHLITATGQRVTLRCSPRSGDLSVYWYQQSLDQGLQFLIQYYNGEERAKGNILERFSAQQFPDLHSELNLSSLELGDSALYFCASNWLTEPNTEAFFGQGTRLTVV.

The rearrangement joins TRBV24-1 to TRBJ2-3; tentatively, D is TRBD1 (6 bases). CDR1 KGHDR and CDR2 SFDVKD come from the germline V gene. The CDR3 covers 12 residues. V lost 8 bases and J lost 7, with 12 bases in between. DNA of the CDR3: TGTGCCACCACAGGGGATGGATATACGCAGTATTTT. Amino acids: CATTGDGYTQYF.

The V gene is TRBV9, the J gene TRBJ1-2, with D tentatively TRBD1 (5 bases). V lost 4 bases, J lost 2 bases, and 15 bases lay in between. Germline-derived CDR1 and CDR2 are SGDLS and YYNGEE. The CDR3 totals 15 residues. The DNA for the CDR3 is TGTGCCAGCAGCCCTTGGGGGGAGGGGAACTATGGCTACACCTTC. It yields the protein CASSPWGEGNYGYTF.

The rearrangement links TRBV28 to TRBJ1-1; 9 nucleotides agree with TRBD1. Looked up from germline, CDR1 is MDHEN and CDR2 is SYDVKM. The V gene end was trimmed by 8 bases and the J gene end by 0 bases; junction bases not matched to a gene: 10. The CDR3 has 16 residues. CDR3: CASSSGTGNMNTEAFF. The CDR3 DNA reads as TGTGCCAGCTCCTCCGGGACAGGGAATATGAACACTGAAGCTTTCTTT. Supplemented by reference TRBV28 and TRBJ1-1, the full variable domain reads DVKVTQSSRYLVKRTGEKVFLECVQDMDHENMFWYRQDPGLGLRLIYFSYDVKMKEKGDIPEGYSVSREKKERFSLILESASTNQTSMYLCASSSGTGNMNTEAFFGQGTRLTVV.

The genes are TRBV13 and TRBJ2-2; 10 positions agree with TRBD1. This CDR3 region has 16 residues. Germline lookup yields CDR1 PRHDT and CDR2 FYEKMQ (reference sequence). After removal of 4 bases from V and 2 bases from J, the junction contained 4 bases not matched to a gene. For the CDR3, the DNA is TGTGCCAGCAGCTCCTGGACAGGGGGAAACACCGGGGAGCTGTTTTTT. The encoded protein is CASSSWTGGNTGELFF.